This TCR beta chain originates from a study of cytomegalovirus exposure and HLA in healthy donors. Study-wide context: A preliminary data release comprised tens of millions of unique TCRs obtained from HLA-typed donors.

Study-level results: Several of the most significant clusters appeared, in a later analysis, to be linked to common viral pathogens. Reports indicated that the classifier achieved high specificity and sensitivity in diagnosing cytomegalovirus status.

Concerning this clone: The target antigen is unknown.

PCR used 60 Vbeta primers and 13 Jbeta primers. Clones were read by immunoSEQ multiplex PCR, and TCRdb kept only the in-frame ones, dropping some. The sample lists approximately 160,000 clones, roughly 80% seen once, with around 0.37% in the top ten. The CDR3 has 15 amino acids. V gave up 6 bases and J gave up 5 bases; unmatched junction bases: 8. The germline V gene encodes CDR1 SNHLY and CDR2 FYNNEI. Everyone who donated was a healthy bone marrow donor. This TCR was sampled from a boy aged 2-9 years in good health and CMV-seronegative. The sequencing sample was made of PBMCs. The V call is TRBV2, the J call TRBJ2-1; 9 nucleotides match TRBD1. The CDR3 sequence: CASRVEGQGNNEQFF. The DNA for the CDR3 is TGTGCCAGCAGGGTAGAGGGACAGGGAAACAATGAGCAGTTCTTC.